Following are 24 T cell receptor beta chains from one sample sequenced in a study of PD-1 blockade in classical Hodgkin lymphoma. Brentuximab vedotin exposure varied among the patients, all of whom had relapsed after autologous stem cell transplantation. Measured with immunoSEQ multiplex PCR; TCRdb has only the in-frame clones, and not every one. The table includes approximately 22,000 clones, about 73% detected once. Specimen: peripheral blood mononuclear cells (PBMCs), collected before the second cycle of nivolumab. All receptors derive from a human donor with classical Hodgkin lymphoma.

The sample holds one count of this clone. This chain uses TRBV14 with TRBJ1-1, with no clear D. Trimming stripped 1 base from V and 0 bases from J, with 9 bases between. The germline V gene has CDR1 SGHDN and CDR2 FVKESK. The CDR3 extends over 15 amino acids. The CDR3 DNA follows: TGTGCCAGCAGCCAAGGTGGACCGTTGAACACTGAAGCTTTCTTT. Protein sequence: CASSQGGPLNTEAFF.

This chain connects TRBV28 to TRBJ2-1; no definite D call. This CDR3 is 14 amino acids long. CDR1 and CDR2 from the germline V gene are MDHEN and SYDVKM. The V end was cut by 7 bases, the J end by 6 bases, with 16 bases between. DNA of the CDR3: TGTGCCAGCAACCCTCCGACCGATTTCAATGAGCAGTTCTTC. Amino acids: CASNPPTDFNEQFF.

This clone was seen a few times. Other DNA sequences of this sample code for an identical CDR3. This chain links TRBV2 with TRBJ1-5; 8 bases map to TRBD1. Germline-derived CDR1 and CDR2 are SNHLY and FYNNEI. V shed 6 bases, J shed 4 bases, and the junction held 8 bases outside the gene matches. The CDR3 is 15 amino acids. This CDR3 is CASRRTGGGNQPQHF. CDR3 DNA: TGTGCCAGCAGACGAACAGGGGGTGGTAATCAGCCCCAGCATTTT.

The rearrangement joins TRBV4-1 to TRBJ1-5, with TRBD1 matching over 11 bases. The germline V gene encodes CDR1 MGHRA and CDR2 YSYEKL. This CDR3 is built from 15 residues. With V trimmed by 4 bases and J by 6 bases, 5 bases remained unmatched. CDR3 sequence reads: CASSRGQGAGQPQHF. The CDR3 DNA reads TGCGCCAGCAGCCGAGGACAGGGGGCCGGTCAGCCCCAGCATTTT.

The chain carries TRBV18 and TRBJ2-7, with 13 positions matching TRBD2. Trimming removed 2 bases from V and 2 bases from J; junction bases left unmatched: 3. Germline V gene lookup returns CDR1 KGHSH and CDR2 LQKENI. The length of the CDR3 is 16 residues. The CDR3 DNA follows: TGTGCCAGCTCACCAACGGGGACTAGCGGGGCCTACGAGCAGTACTTC. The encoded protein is CASSPTGTSGAYEQYF.

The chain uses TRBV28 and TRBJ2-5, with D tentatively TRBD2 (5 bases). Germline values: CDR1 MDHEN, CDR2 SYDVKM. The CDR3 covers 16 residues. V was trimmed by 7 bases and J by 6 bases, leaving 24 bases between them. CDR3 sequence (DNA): TGTGCCAGCAACTCTATAGACCAGGCTAGCATAAAGACCCAGTACTTC. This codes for CASNSIDQASIKTQYF.

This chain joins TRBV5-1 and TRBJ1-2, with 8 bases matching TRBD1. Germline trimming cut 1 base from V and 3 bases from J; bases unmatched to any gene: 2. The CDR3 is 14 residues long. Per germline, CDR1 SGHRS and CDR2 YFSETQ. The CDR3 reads CASSLSGGDYGYTF. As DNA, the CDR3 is TGCGCCAGCAGCTTGTCAGGGGGCGACTATGGCTACACCTTC.

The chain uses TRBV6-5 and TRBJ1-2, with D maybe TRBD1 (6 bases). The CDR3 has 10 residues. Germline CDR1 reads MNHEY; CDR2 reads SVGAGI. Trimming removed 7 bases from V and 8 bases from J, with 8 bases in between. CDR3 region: CASKGVGYTF. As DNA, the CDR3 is TGTGCCAGCAAGGGGGTGGGCTACACCTTC.

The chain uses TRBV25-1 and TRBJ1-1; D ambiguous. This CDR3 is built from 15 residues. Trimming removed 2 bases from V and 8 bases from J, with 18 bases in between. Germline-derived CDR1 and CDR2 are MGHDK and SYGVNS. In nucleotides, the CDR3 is TGTGCCAGCAGTGAAGTCACCCGGGAGGTTAGCGAAGCTTTCTTT. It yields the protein CASSEVTREVSEAFF.

Here the CDR3 reads CASSFTGEAFF. In DNA, the CDR3 is TGTGCCAGCAGCTTCACAGGAGAAGCTTTCTTT. The chain uses TRBV11-2 and TRBJ1-1, with a tentative D call TRBD1 (5 bases). The germline CDR1 and CDR2 sequences are SGHAT and FQNNGV. V was clipped by 3 bases and J by 8 bases, with 7 bases between them. CDR3 length: 11 residues.

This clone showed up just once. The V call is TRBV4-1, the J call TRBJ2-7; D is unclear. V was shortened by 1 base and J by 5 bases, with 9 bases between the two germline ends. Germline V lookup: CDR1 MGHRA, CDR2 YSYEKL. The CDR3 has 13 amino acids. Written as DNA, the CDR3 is TGCGCCAGCAGCCAAGTGGGTACAGACGAGCAGTACTTC. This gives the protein CASSQVGTDEQYF.

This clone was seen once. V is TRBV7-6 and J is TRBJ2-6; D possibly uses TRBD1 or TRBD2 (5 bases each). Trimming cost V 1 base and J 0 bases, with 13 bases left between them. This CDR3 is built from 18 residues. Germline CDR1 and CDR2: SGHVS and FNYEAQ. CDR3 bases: TGTGCCAGCAGCTTAGAACCAGGGAGCTCCTCTGGGGCCAACGTCCTGACTTTC. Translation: CASSLEPGSSSGANVLTF.

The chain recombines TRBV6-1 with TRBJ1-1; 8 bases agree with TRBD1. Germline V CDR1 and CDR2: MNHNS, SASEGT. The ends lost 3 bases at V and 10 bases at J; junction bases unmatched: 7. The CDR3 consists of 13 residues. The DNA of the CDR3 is TGTGCCAGCAGTGATCCGGACAGGGTCGCAGCTTTCTTT. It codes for CASSDPDRVAAFF.

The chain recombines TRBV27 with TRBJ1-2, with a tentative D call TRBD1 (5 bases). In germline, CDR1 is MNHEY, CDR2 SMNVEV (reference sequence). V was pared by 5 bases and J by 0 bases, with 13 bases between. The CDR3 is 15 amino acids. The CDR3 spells CASSATGRTNYGYTF. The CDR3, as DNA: TGTGCCAGCAGTGCTACAGGCCGAACTAACTATGGCTACACCTTC.

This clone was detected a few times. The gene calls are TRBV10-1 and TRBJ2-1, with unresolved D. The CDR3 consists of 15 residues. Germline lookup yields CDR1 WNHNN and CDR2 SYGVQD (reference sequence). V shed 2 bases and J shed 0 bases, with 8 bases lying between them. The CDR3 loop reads CASSEDLSSYNEQFF. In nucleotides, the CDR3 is TGCGCCAGCAGTGAGGACCTTAGCTCCTACAATGAGCAGTTCTTC.

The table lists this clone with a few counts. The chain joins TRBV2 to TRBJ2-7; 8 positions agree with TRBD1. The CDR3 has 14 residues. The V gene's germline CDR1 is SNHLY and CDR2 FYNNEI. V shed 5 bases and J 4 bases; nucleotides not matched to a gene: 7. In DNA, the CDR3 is TGTGCCAGCAGTCCAGGGTACAGGGGGTACGAGCAGTACTTC. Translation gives CASSPGYRGYEQYF.

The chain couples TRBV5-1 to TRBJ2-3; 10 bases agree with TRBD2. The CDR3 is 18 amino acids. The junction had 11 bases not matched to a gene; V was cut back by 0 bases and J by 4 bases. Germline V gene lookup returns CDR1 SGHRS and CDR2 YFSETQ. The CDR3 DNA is TGCGCCAGCAGCTTGGCCAAAGCCCTAGCGGGAGCTCCAGATACGCAGTATTTT. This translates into CASSLAKALAGAPDTQYF.

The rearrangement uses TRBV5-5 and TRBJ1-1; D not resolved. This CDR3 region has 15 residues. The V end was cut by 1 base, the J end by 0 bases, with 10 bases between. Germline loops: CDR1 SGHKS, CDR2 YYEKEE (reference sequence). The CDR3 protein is CASSLFRLMNTEAFF. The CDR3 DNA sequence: TGTGCCAGCAGCTTGTTCCGATTGATGAACACTGAAGCTTTCTTT.

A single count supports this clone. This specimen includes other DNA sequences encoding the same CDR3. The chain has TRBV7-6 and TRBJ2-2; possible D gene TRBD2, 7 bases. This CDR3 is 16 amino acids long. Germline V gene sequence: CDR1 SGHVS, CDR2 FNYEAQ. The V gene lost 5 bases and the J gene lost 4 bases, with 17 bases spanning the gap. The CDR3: CASSLVGGHSTGELFF. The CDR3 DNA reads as TGTGCCAGCAGCCTAGTCGGGGGGCATAGCACCGGGGAGCTGTTTTTT.

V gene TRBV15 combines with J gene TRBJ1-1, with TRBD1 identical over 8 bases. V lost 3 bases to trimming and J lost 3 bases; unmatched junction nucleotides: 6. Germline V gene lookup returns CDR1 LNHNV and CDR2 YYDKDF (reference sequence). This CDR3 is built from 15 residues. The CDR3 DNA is TGTGCCACCAGCAGGGACCGACAGGGGTACACTGAAGCTTTCTTT. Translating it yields CATSRDRQGYTEAFF.

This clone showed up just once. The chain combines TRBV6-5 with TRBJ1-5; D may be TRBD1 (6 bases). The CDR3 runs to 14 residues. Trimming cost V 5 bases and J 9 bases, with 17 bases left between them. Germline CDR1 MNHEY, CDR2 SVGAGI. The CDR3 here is CASSQGGGHGPQHF. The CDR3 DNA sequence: TGTGCCAGCAGTCAAGGGGGGGGCCATGGGCCCCAGCATTTT.

The CDR3 reads CASSFSWAGENEQFF. The CDR3 DNA reads TGTGCCAGCAGCTTCAGTTGGGCAGGGGAAAATGAGCAGTTCTTC. The chain carries TRBV7-2 and TRBJ2-1; TRBD1 is a possible D gene (6 bases). Between the trimmed V and J ends, which lost 3 bases and 7 bases, there was a span of 16 bases. Germline V gene data show CDR1 as SGHTA and CDR2 as FQGNSA. CDR3 length equals 15 residues.

As DNA, the CDR3 is TGTGCCAGCAGCTCGGTTGGGGGGGAGCAGTACTTC. Encoded protein: CASSSVGGEQYF. This chain joins TRBV7-9 and TRBJ2-7, with a tentative D call TRBD2 (6 bases). This CDR3 comprises 12 residues. CDR1 is SEHNR, CDR2 FQNEAQ, per germline (reference sequence). V dropped 4 bases and J dropped 7 bases, with 11 bases sitting between them.

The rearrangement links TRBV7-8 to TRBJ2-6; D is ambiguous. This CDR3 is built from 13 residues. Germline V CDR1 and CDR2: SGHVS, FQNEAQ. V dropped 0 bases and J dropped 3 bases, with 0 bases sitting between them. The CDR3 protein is CASSLAGANVLTF. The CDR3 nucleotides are TGTGCCAGCAGCTTAGCTGGGGCCAACGTCCTGACTTTC. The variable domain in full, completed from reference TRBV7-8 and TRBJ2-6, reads GAGVSQSPRYKVAKRGQDVALRCDPISGHVSLFWYQQALGQGPEFLTYFQNEAQLDKSGLPSDRFFAERPEGSVSTLKIQRTQQEDSAVYLCASSLAGANVLTFGAGSRLTVL.